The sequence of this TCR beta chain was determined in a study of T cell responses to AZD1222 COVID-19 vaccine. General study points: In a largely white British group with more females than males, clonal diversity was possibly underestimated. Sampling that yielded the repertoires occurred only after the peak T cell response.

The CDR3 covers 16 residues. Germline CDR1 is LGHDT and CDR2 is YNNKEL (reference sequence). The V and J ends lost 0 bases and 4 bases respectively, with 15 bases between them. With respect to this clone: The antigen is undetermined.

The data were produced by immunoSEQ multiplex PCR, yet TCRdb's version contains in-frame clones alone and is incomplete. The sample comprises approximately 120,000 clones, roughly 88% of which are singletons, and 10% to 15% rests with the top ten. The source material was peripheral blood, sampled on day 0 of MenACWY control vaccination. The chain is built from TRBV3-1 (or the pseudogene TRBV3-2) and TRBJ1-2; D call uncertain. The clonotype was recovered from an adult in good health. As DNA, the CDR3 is TGTGCCAGCAGCCAAGACGGAAGGTTGGGATTCTATGGCTACACCTTC. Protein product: CASSQDGRLGFYGYTF.